This record looks at one T cell receptor beta chain sequence and its context. This sample was taken from a study of low-dose radiotherapy and immunotherapy resistance in tumors. Across the whole study: On an every-two-weeks schedule, patients received intravenous nivolumab 240 mg, along with ipilimumab 1 mg/kg every six weeks.

Priming of first-strand cDNA relied on TRAV- and TRBV-specific primers (covering alpha and beta chains). Amplification, which lasted 15 to 20 PCR cycles, used a constant-region primer and V-primer adapter to amplify TCRs. MiXCR was run by TCRdb on the reads, yielding one entry per CDR3 protein. The sample shows over 55,000 distinct CDR3 sequences, less than 35% of them seen only once. V lost 6 bases to trimming and J lost 10 bases; unmatched junction nucleotides: 11. The CDR3 has 14 amino acids. The germline gives CDR1 KGHDR, CDR2 SFDVKD. Time point here: before trial treatment. The sequence came from a female donor with ovarian cancer. The specimen comprised PBMCs, sampled before treatment. The chain carries TRBV24-1 and TRBJ2-1; TRBD1 agrees at 7 bases. CDR3 loop: CATSSSQGDREQFF. CDR3 bases: TGTGCCACCAGTTCGTCGCAGGGGGATCGGGAGCAGTTCTTC.